The source of this T cell receptor beta chain is a study of CD8 T cells in ankylosing spondylitis. Per germline, CDR1 LGHDT and CDR2 YNNKEL (reference sequence). The V and J ends lost 1 base and 6 bases, in that order; junction bases with no gene match: 6. The CDR3 spans 15 residues. TCRdb reprocessed the 5' RACE reads with MiXCR, giving one entry per CDR3 protein. The profile covers about 310,000 distinct CDR3 sequences, with less than 25% appearing a single time and roughly 4% taken by the ten largest. This receptor was taken from a female donor with ankylosing spondylitis or in good health (not recorded which). The chain uses TRBV3-1 and TRBJ2-7; TRBD2 matches at 10 bases. The specimen was blood, either unsorted or a sorted T cell fraction (not recorded which). The CDR3, as DNA: TGTGCCAGCAGCCAAGTTCGGACTAGCGGATCCGAGCAGTACTTC. This encodes CASSQVRTSGSEQYF.